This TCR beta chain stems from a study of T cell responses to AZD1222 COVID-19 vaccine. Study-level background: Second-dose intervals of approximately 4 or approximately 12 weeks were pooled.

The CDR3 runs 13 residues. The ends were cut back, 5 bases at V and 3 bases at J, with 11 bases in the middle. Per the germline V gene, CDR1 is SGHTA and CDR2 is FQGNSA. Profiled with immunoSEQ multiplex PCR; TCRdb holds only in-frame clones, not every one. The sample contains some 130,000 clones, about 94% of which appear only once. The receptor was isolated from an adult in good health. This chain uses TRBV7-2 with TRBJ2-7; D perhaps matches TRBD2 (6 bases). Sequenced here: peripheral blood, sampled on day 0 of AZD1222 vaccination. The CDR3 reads CASSGGLGYEQYF. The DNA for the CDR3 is TGTGCCAGCAGCGGGGGACTCGGCTACGAGCAGTACTTC. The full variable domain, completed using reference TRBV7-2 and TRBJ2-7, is GAGVSQSPSNKVTEKGKDVELRCDPISGHTALYWYRQSLGQGLEFLIYFQGNSAPDKSGLPSDRFSAERTGGSVSTLTIQRTQQEDSAVYLCASSGGLGYEQYFGPGTRLTVT.